These T cell receptor beta chains were read from a single sample in a study of blood T cell repertoires in COVID-19. Profiling relied on immunoSEQ multiplex PCR, and the TCRdb table lists in-frame clones only, not all of them. Here the sample spans about 98,000 clones, approximately 85% being singletons. Sequencing used peripheral blood. Receptors originate from a middle-aged man with active or convalescent COVID-19. The CDR3 runs from the conserved cysteine through the conserved F or W. The order of the fields is V gene, clone size, J gene, D gene, CDR3 protein, CDR3 DNA. The D gene is left open where the match is weak. Part of the rows lack a size; the others show once, few, many or a class for expanded clones.

TRBV29-1	few	TRBJ1-1	.	CSSVPTGAEAFF	TGCAGCTCCGTCCCCACAGGCGCTGAAGCTTTCTTT
TRBV21-1	.	TRBJ2-1	.	CASRTGQGSGNEQFF	TGTGCCAGCAGGACCGGACAGGGGTCGGGGAATGAGCAGTTCTTC
TRBV7-9	few	TRBJ1-1	.	CASSLITGSNTEAFF	TGTGCCAGCAGCTTAATAACAGGGTCTAACACTGAAGCTTTCTTT
TRBV10-2	.	TRBJ1-2	.	CASVKQAGGNYGYTF	TGCGCCAGCGTAAAACAGGCAGGCGGAAACTATGGCTACACCTTC
TRBV25-1	few	TRBJ1-4	TRBD1	CASSEGDRGGEKLFF	TGTGCCAGCAGTGAAGGGGACAGGGGAGGTGAAAAACTGTTTTTT
TRBV29-1	.	TRBJ2-7	TRBD1	CSVDPWGQAGEQYF	TGCAGCGTTGATCCCTGGGGACAGGCGGGCGAGCAGTACTTC
TRBV28	.	TRBJ2-5	.	CASSLGRPETQYF	TGTGCCAGCAGTTTGGGGCGGCCGGAGACCCAGTACTTC
TRBV6-5	.	TRBJ2-7	TRBD1	CASRPGQGFYEQYF	TGTGCCAGCAGGCCGGGACAGGGGTTTTACGAGCAGTACTTC
TRBV9	.	TRBJ2-1	TRBD2	CASSPGGARSYNEQFF	TGTGCCAGCAGCCCCGGGGGGGCCAGGTCCTACAATGAGCAGTTCTTC
TRBV29-1	.	TRBJ1-2	.	CSSTNGYGYTF	TGCAGCTCCACCAACGGCTATGGCTACACCTTC
TRBV27	.	TRBJ1-1	.	CASSLSRGRTEAFF	TGTGCCAGCAGTTTATCGCGGGGCAGAACTGAAGCTTTCTTT
TRBV6-5	.	TRBJ1-4	.	CASSYSGSAANEKLFF	TGTGCCAGCAGTTACTCGGGTAGCGCGGCTAATGAAAAACTGTTTTTT
TRBV12-5	.	TRBJ2-2	.	CASGLLRAGWTGELFF	TGTGCTAGTGGTTTGCTTAGAGCAGGGTGGACCGGGGAGCTGTTTTTT
TRBV7-2	.	TRBJ1-1	.	CASSLGWGGTNTEAFF	TGTGCCAGCAGCTTAGGATGGGGGGGTACGAACACTGAAGCTTTCTTT
TRBV7-3	.	TRBJ2-3	TRBD1	CASSRDRGTDTQYF	TGTGCCAGCAGTAGGGACAGGGGAACAGATACGCAGTATTTT
TRBV12-3/TRBV12-4	once	TRBJ2-2	.	CASTVRLHGELFF	TGTGCCAGCACCGTCAGGTTACACGGGGAGCTGTTTTTT
TRBV5-1	.	TRBJ2-5	TRBD2	CASSYIAGIDETQYF	TGCGCCAGCAGCTATATAGCGGGGATTGATGAGACCCAGTACTTC
TRBV9	.	TRBJ1-4	.	CASSESGGSNEKLFF	TGTGCCAGCAGCGAGAGTGGAGGGTCTAATGAAAAACTGTTTTTT
TRBV7-2	.	TRBJ1-4	TRBD1	CASSLGQGPFNEKLFF	TGTGCCAGCAGCTTAGGACAGGGGCCTTTTAATGAAAAACTGTTTTTT
TRBV7-9	.	TRBJ1-1	.	CASSARDMGNTEAFF	TGTGCCAGCAGCGCCCGGGACATGGGGAACACTGAAGCTTTCTTT
TRBV29-1	.	TRBJ2-5	TRBD1	CSVPAWGTDRVRRTQYF	TGCAGCGTTCCCGCGTGGGGAACGGACAGGGTCAGGAGGACCCAGTACTTC
TRBV18	.	TRBJ2-5	.	CASSPPSGRETQYF	TGTGCCAGCTCACCACCATCCGGTAGAGAGACCCAGTACTTC
TRBV7-6	once	TRBJ2-2	TRBD2	CASSSPPSGGHTGELFF	TGTGCCAGCAGCTCACCTCCTAGCGGGGGGCACACCGGGGAGCTGTTTTTT